This T cell receptor beta chain was found in a study of response to subunit inactivated influenza vaccine. Each CDR3 protein gets one entry after TCRdb re-called the RT-PCR reads with MiXCR. Of about 500,000 distinct CDR3 sequences listed, 16% are singletons. This CDR3 contains 15 residues. The V and J ends lost 0 bases and 2 bases respectively, with 9 bases between them. Germline V gives CDR1 MNHEY, CDR2 SMNVEV (reference sequence). This clonotype was counted a few times. The gene calls are TRBV27 and TRBJ2-3; D not resolved. The clonotype comes from a man aged 50 to 69 who received an inactivated influenza vaccine. The sequenced sample was CD4+ T cells sorted from PBMCs, obtained about 23 months after vaccination. The chain's CDR3 is CASSLSPPSTDTQYF. CDR3 coding DNA: TGTGCCAGCAGTTTATCCCCCCCCTCCACAGATACGCAGTATTTT.